The rows below give T cell receptor beta chains drawn from one sample of a study of blood T cell repertoires in COVID-19. The method was immunoSEQ multiplex PCR; TCRdb's version includes in-frame clones alone and lacks a portion of them. The repertoire has roughly 410,000 clones, around 87% of them found once; the top ten carry under 3%. The sample was peripheral blood. The source is a woman between 55 and 75 years old with COVID-19, enrolled during active disease. Each CDR3 is given without its conserved first and last residue. Not all rows give a size; the values are once, few, many and, for expanded clones, a class.

v_call: TRBV28
j_call: TRBJ2-7
clone_size: -
cdr3_aa: ASSEFTGGSSYEQY

v_call: TRBV7-3
j_call: TRBJ1-1
clone_size: -
cdr3_aa: ASSPQALNTEAF

v_call: TRBV2
j_call: TRBJ1-1
clone_size: -
cdr3_aa: ASRDRVGVAEAF

v_call: TRBV6-6
j_call: TRBJ1-5
clone_size: -
cdr3_aa: ASNFGGATSNQPQH

v_call: TRBV7-9
j_call: TRBJ2-7
clone_size: -
cdr3_aa: ASLTLREDSYEQY

v_call: TRBV5-1
j_call: TRBJ2-2
clone_size: -
cdr3_aa: ASSLESGGTGELF

v_call: TRBV6-6
j_call: TRBJ1-2
clone_size: -
cdr3_aa: ASSYLQGKVNGYT

v_call: TRBV4-1
j_call: TRBJ1-5
clone_size: -
cdr3_aa: ASSQGLGERPQH

v_call: TRBV5-6
j_call: TRBJ2-3
clone_size: -
cdr3_aa: ASRLNTDTQY

v_call: TRBV5-1
j_call: TRBJ2-3
clone_size: -
cdr3_aa: ASSPTGTSSNTQY

v_call: TRBV18
j_call: TRBJ1-2
clone_size: -
cdr3_aa: ASSPGTGVNYGYT

v_call: TRBV2
j_call: TRBJ1-3
clone_size: -
cdr3_aa: ASRPTGTGNTIY

v_call: TRBV4-2
j_call: TRBJ2-2
clone_size: -
cdr3_aa: ASSHDPGGRNTGELF

v_call: TRBV3-1/TRBV3-2
j_call: TRBJ2-7
clone_size: -
cdr3_aa: ASSQVAETGRYEQY

v_call: TRBV9
j_call: TRBJ2-2
clone_size: -
cdr3_aa: ASSVVAGDTGELF

v_call: TRBV30
j_call: TRBJ2-2
clone_size: -
cdr3_aa: AWLRGFGELF

v_call: TRBV2
j_call: TRBJ1-5
clone_size: -
cdr3_aa: ASSVTQGYQPQH

v_call: TRBV3-1/TRBV3-2
j_call: TRBJ1-1
clone_size: -
cdr3_aa: ASSQDWTAAAF

v_call: TRBV27
j_call: TRBJ2-7
clone_size: once
cdr3_aa: ASSGGRLAYEQY

v_call: TRBV18
j_call: TRBJ1-1
clone_size: -
cdr3_aa: ASSPSRGDTEAF